This TCR beta chain derives from a study of blood T cell repertoires in COVID-19. On the study more broadly: The United States, Italy and Spain provided the acute and convalescent COVID-19 samples. PBMCs, B-cell-depleted T cells, or T cells provided the cDNA or gDNA that made up the material.

Germline trimming cut 8 bases from V and 3 bases from J; bases unmatched to any gene: 7. The V gene's germline CDR1 is ENHRY and CDR2 SYGVKD. The CDR3 spans 14 residues. Method: immunoSEQ multiplex PCR; TCRdb's copy keeps in-frame clones and lacks some. The sample shows roughly 150,000 clones, about 88% of them seen only once. This chain uses TRBV10-3 with TRBJ2-3; 8 bases map to TRBD2. Specimen: peripheral blood. This TCR was recovered from a man aged 55 to 70 with active or convalescent COVID-19. CDR3 amino acids: CAIRAGEFTDTQYF. In DNA, the CDR3 is TGTGCCATCCGAGCGGGGGAATTTACAGATACGCAGTATTTT.